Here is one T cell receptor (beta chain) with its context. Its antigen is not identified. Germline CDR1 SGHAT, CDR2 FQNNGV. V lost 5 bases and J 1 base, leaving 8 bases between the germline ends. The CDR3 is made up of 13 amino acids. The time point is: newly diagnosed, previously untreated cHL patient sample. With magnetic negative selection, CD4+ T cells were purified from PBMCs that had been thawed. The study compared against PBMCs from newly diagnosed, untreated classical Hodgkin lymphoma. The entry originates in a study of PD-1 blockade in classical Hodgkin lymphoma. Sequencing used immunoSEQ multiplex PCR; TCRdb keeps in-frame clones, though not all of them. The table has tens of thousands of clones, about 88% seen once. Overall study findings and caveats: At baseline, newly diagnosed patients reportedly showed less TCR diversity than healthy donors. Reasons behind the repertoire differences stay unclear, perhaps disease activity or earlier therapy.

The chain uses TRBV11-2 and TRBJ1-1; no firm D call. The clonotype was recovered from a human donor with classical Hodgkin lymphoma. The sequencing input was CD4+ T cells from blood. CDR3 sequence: CASSLRANTEAFF. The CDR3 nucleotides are TGTGCCAGCAGCCTGAGGGCGAACACTGAAGCTTTCTTT.